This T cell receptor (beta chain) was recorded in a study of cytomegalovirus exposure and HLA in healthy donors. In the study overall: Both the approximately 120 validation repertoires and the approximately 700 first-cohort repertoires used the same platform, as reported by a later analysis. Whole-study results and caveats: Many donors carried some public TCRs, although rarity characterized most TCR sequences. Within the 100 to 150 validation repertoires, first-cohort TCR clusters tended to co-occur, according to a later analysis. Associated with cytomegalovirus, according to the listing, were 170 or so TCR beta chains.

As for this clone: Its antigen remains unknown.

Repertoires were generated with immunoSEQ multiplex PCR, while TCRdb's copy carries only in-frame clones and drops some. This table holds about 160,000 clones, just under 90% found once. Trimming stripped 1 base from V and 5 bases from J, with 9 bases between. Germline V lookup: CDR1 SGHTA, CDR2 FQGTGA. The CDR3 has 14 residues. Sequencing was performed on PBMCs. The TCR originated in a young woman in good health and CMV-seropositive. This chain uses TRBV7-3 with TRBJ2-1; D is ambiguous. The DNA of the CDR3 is TGTGCCAGCAGCTTAAGTGAGAACCACAATGAGCAGTTCTTC. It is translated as CASSLSENHNEQFF.